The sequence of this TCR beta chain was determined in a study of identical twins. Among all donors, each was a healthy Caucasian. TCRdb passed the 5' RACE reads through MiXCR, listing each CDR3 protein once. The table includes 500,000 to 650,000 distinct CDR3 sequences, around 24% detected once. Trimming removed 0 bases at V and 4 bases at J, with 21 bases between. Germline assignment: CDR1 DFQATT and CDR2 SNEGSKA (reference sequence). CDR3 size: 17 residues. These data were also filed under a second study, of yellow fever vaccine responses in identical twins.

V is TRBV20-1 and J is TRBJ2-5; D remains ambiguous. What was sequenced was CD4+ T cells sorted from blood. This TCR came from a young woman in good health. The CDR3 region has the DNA TGCAGTGCTAGAGATCTAGTGGAAAGCCCCACGGGAGAGACCCAGTACTTC. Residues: CSARDLVESPTGETQYF.